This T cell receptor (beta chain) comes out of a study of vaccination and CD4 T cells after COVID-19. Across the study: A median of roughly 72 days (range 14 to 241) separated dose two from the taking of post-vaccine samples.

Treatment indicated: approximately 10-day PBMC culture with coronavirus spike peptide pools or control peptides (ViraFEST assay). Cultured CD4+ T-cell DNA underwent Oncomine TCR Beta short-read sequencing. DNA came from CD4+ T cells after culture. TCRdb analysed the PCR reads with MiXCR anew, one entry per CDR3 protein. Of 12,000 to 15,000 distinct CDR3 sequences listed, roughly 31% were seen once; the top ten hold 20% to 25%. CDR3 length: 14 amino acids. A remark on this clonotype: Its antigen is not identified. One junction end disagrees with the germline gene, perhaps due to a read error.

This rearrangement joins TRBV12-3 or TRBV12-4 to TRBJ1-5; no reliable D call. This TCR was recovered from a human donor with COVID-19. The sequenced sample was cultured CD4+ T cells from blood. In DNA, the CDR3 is TGTGCCAACAGTCCCGGTAACCGACTCAATCCCCAGCATTTT. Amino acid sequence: CANSPGNRLNPQHF.